Listed here are 30 T cell receptor beta chains from one sample, sequenced in a study of T cells after yellow fever vaccination. TCRdb analysed the 5' RACE reads with MiXCR anew, one entry per CDR3 protein. The sample has 620,000 or so distinct CDR3 sequences; roughly an eighth are singletons. Sequencing was performed on PBMCs, taken on the day of the yellow fever booster vaccination. The receptors stem from a man aged 25 to 40 who received the YFV17D yellow fever vaccine.

This clonotype was recorded many times. This chain uses TRBV6-6 with TRBJ1-5, with D possibly TRBD1 on 6 matching bases. Germline CDR1 MNHNY, CDR2 SVGAGI (reference sequence). The CDR3 sequence is 13 residues long. The germline V and J ends were trimmed by 6 bases and 15 bases, with 21 bases remaining between them. The DNA of the CDR3 is TGTGCCAGCAGCCGGGACACCTACTCTAGGTGGCATTTT. Its protein product is CASSRDTYSRWHF.

This clonotype showed up just a few times. The DNA of the CDR3 is TGCAGTGCGGGACAGGGGGACGAAAAACTGTTTTTT. It is translated as CSAGQGDEKLFF. V gene TRBV29-1 combines with J gene TRBJ1-4; 11 bases are a match to TRBD1. Germline V CDR1 and CDR2: SQVTM, ANQGSEA. The CDR3 totals 12 residues.

This clonotype was counted at least ten times. This rearrangement joins TRBV7-9 to TRBJ1-1, with 7 bases fitting TRBD1. Germline trimming cut 5 bases from V and 6 bases from J; bases unmatched to any gene: 9. Looked up from germline, CDR1 is SEHNR and CDR2 is FQNEAQ (reference sequence). This CDR3 spans 14 amino acids. The CDR3 DNA follows: TGTGCCAGCAGCCCCAGACAGGGCGGCTCTGAAGCTTTCTTT. It translates to CASSPRQGGSEAFF.

This clonotype has just a few counts. The chain couples TRBV5-8 to TRBJ1-2; 10 positions match TRBD1. Germline assignment: CDR1 SGHTS and CDR2 YDEGEE. The CDR3 loop spans 14 amino acids. J lost 4 bases, V lost 4 bases, and 4 bases had no gene match. The CDR3 DNA is TGTGCCAGCAGCAGCCGGACAGGGGGCTATGGCTACACCTTC. It codes for CASSSRTGGYGYTF.

This clonotype was picked up many times. This sequence joins TRBV5-1 and TRBJ1-2; possible D gene TRBD1, 5 bases. CDR1 is SGHRS and CDR2 is YFSETQ in the germline V gene. This CDR3 comprises 12 residues. Trimming stripped 6 bases from V and 6 bases from J, with 12 bases between. CDR3 sequence: CASTLGANGYTF. CDR3 sequence (DNA): TGCGCCAGCACCCTTGGGGCCAATGGCTACACCTTC.

V and J are TRBV30 and TRBJ2-5, with D possibly matching TRBD1 (5 bases). The V end lost 3 bases, the J end lost 0 bases, and 8 bases lay between the germline ends. The CDR3 has 13 amino acids. Per the germline V gene, CDR1 is GTSNPN and CDR2 is SVGIG (reference sequence). The CDR3: CAWSQGYQETQYF. As DNA, the CDR3 is TGTGCCTGGAGCCAGGGCTACCAAGAGACCCAGTACTTC.

This chain connects TRBV5-1 to TRBJ1-1; no firm D call. With 2 bases removed from V and 3 bases from J, the gap between germline ends came to 11 bases. The CDR3 totals 14 residues. CDR1 SGHRS and CDR2 YFSETQ come from the germline V gene. CDR3 in amino acids: CASSLHGDDTEAFF. The DNA for the CDR3 is TGCGCCAGCAGCTTACATGGGGATGACACTGAAGCTTTCTTT. The complete variable domain, with remaining parts taken from reference TRBV5-1 and TRBJ1-1, reads KAGVTQTPRYLIKTRGQQVTLSCSPISGHRSVSWYQQTPGQGLQFLFEYFSETQRNKGNFPGRFSGRQFSNSRSEMNVSTLELGDSALYLCASSLHGDDTEAFFGQGTRLTVV.

In its sample, this clonotype was seen a few times. The V call is TRBV7-2, the J call TRBJ2-7, with 7 bases matching TRBD2. The CDR3 covers 15 residues. Germline V lookup: CDR1 SGHTA, CDR2 FQGNSA. J was trimmed by 0 bases and V by 5 bases; bases with no gene match: 7. CDR3 in amino acids: CASSLRTSSSYEQYF. The CDR3 coding sequence is TGTGCCAGCAGCCTCCGGACTAGTAGCTCCTACGAGCAGTACTTC.

The chain carries TRBV7-2 and TRBJ2-7, with a tentative D call TRBD2 (5 bases). From germline, CDR1 is SGHTA and CDR2 FQGNSA. V gave up 5 bases and J gave up 3 bases, with 20 bases separating them. CDR3 size: 16 residues. The DNA for the CDR3 is TGTGCCAGCAGCCACCCCGTGATTAGAGGGTACTACGAGCAGTACTTC. Translation: CASSHPVIRGYYEQYF. The full variable domain, rest sourced from reference TRBV7-2 and TRBJ2-7, is GAGVSQSPSNKVTEKGKDVELRCDPISGHTALYWYRQSLGQGLEFLIYFQGNSAPDKSGLPSDRFSAERTGGSVSTLTIQRTQQEDSAVYLCASSHPVIRGYYEQYFGPGTRLTVT.

The V call is TRBV10-3, the J call TRBJ2-3, with 10 bases fitting TRBD2. The CDR3 has 18 amino acids. V dropped 5 bases and J dropped 2; count of bases not matched to a gene: 13. Germline CDR1 is ENHRY and CDR2 is SYGVKD. The CDR3 loop is CAISLRLLAGAYTDTQYF. CDR3 DNA: TGTGCCATCAGTTTAAGGCTGCTAGCGGGAGCGTACACAGATACGCAGTATTTT.

Ten or more counts support this clonotype. The chain links TRBV7-9 to TRBJ2-7; D call uncertain. The CDR3 is made up of 13 amino acids. Germline V gene data show CDR1 as SEHNR and CDR2 as FQNEAQ (reference sequence). Trimming shortened V by 5 bases and J by 2 bases, and 10 bases separated the two germline ends. DNA for the CDR3: TGTGCCAGCAGCCCTTTGGCCCCCTACGAGCAGTACTTC. This translates into CASSPLAPYEQYF.

CDR3 DNA: TGTGCCAGCAGCGCTACACAGGGCTTCTATAATTCACCCCTCCACTTT. It yields the protein CASSATQGFYNSPLHF. This chain uses TRBV7-2 with TRBJ1-6, with D tentatively TRBD1 (6 bases). CDR1 and CDR2 from the germline V gene are SGHTA and FQGNSA. The CDR3 covers 16 residues. The germline V and J ends were trimmed by 5 bases and 3 bases, with 14 bases remaining between them.

This rearrangement joins TRBV27 to TRBJ2-1, with D tentatively TRBD2 (6 bases). CDR1 MNHEY and CDR2 SMNVEV come from the germline V gene (reference sequence). The CDR3 has 16 residues. The V and J ends lost 6 bases and 7 bases respectively, with 22 bases between them. This CDR3 is CASRPLYGSFVNEQFF. Written as DNA, the CDR3 is TGTGCCAGCAGGCCCCTTTACGGGAGTTTTGTGAATGAGCAGTTCTTC.

The chain is built from TRBV20-1 and TRBJ2-5, with 9 bases that match TRBD1. This CDR3 contains 15 residues. Germline V gene data show CDR1 as DFQATT and CDR2 as SNEGSKA (reference sequence). J lost 2 bases, V lost 2 bases, and 6 bases had no gene match. CDR3 loop: CSARPSGTGQETQYF. Written as DNA, the CDR3 is TGCAGTGCTAGACCCTCCGGGACAGGGCAAGAGACCCAGTACTTC.

In its sample, this clonotype was seen many times. The chain links TRBV9 to TRBJ2-2; D uncertain. Trimming took 0 bases from V and 7 from J, leaving 7 bases between them. The CDR3 contains 13 residues. Per the germline V gene, CDR1 is SGDLS and CDR2 is YYNGEE. The CDR3 sequence is CASSVESGGELFF. In DNA, the CDR3 is TGTGCCAGCAGCGTAGAGTCGGGCGGGGAGCTGTTTTTT.

This clonotype turned up a few times. The J gene is TRBJ2-3, the V gene TRBV19; 7 nucleotides line up with TRBD2. This CDR3 is 14 amino acids long. Germline CDR1 is LNHDA and CDR2 is SQIVND (reference sequence). V was clipped by 5 bases and J by 2 bases; unmatched bases: 4. This chain's CDR3 is CASSAREATDTQYF. The CDR3 DNA reads TGTGCCAGTAGTGCACGGGAGGCCACAGATACGCAGTATTTT.

This clonotype has a handful of counts. The chain has TRBV5-1 and TRBJ2-1; no reliable D call. This CDR3 region has 12 residues. The germline gives CDR1 SGHRS, CDR2 YFSETQ. Trimming shortened V by 7 bases and J by 8 bases, and 13 bases separated the two germline ends. The CDR3 here is CASARSVDEQFF. CDR3 DNA sequence: TGCGCCAGCGCCCGGAGCGTCGATGAGCAGTTCTTC.

This clonotype was observed many times. This chain links TRBV7-9 with TRBJ2-7; D may be TRBD1 (6 bases). Germline CDR1 is SEHNR and CDR2 is FQNEAQ (reference sequence). Trimming cost V 8 bases and J 0 bases, with 8 bases left between them. The CDR3 is 12 amino acids. The CDR3 reads CASQDSSYEQYF. Written as DNA, the CDR3 is TGTGCCAGCCAGGACAGCTCCTACGAGCAGTACTTC.

The sample holds a few counts of this clonotype. The chain carries TRBV7-2 and TRBJ2-5; a possible D gene is TRBD2 (6 bases). V was trimmed by 3 bases and J by 5 bases, leaving 16 bases between them. In germline, CDR1 is SGHTA, CDR2 FQGNSA. The CDR3 is 15 residues long. The CDR3 bases are TGTGCCAGCAGCTTGATGCGCGGGGAAGGGGAGACCCAGTACTTC. This encodes CASSLMRGEGETQYF.

V and J are TRBV10-3 and TRBJ2-2; 11 bases are shared with TRBD2. The junction had 6 bases not matched to a gene; V was cut back by 7 bases and J by 2 bases. This CDR3 has 16 amino acids. Germline V gene sequence: CDR1 ENHRY, CDR2 SYGVKD. CDR3 residues: CAITAGTSGNTGELFF. The CDR3, as DNA: TGTGCCATCACTGCCGGGACTAGCGGTAACACCGGGGAGCTGTTTTTT.

The chain carries TRBV20-1 and TRBJ2-5; 8 bases fit TRBD2. The germline CDR1 and CDR2 sequences are DFQATT and SNEGSKA (reference sequence). The CDR3 totals 14 residues. The CDR3 loop reads CTLTPGGGQETQYF. The CDR3 DNA is TGCACTCTGACGCCTGGCGGGGGGCAGGAGACCCAGTACTTC.

The DNA of the CDR3 is TGTGCCAGCAGCTCAGTCCAAGGGGGCACAGATACGCAGTATTTT. This gives the protein CASSSVQGGTDTQYF. The chain links TRBV5-4 to TRBJ2-3; the D gene is possibly TRBD1 (5 bases). V shed 3 bases and J shed 1 base, with 12 bases lying between them. Per the germline V gene, CDR1 is SGHNT and CDR2 is YYREEE (reference sequence). The CDR3 is 15 amino acids.

Ten or more counts support this clonotype. J is TRBJ1-3 and V is TRBV29-1, with TRBD1 as a possible D gene (5 bases). The V and J ends lost 4 bases and 0 bases respectively, with 7 bases between them. The CDR3 runs 13 residues. Germline V gives CDR1 SQVTM, CDR2 ANQGSEA. The CDR3: CSVGGTSGNTIYF. Here the CDR3 DNA reads TGCAGCGTTGGAGGGACCTCTGGAAACACCATATATTTT.

J is TRBJ2-3 and V is TRBV30; either TRBD1 or TRBD2 may fit D (5 bases each). Germline CDR1 is GTSNPN and CDR2 is SVGIG (reference sequence). Trimming stripped 7 bases from V and 10 bases from J, with 21 bases between. The CDR3 consists of 13 residues. The CDR3 nucleotides read TGTGCCTCACCGGGACCGGACGGCGTTGCGCAGTATTTT. Translation: CASPGPDGVAQYF.

The V call is TRBV27, the J call TRBJ1-1; D remains unclear. Germline V CDR1 and CDR2: MNHEY, SMNVEV (reference sequence). The CDR3 runs to 15 residues. Trimming stripped 6 bases from V and 1 base from J, with 15 bases between. CDR3 amino acids: CASSQGLVRNTEAFF. CDR3 nucleotide sequence: TGTGCCAGCAGCCAAGGACTGGTTAGGAACACTGAAGCTTTCTTT.

This clonotype came up many times. The chain is built from TRBV10-3 and TRBJ2-1, with D tentatively TRBD1 (6 bases). CDR1 and CDR2 (germline): ENHRY, SYGVKD. CDR3 length equals 11 residues. The V end lost 10 bases, the J end lost 8 bases, and 12 bases lay between the germline ends. The CDR3 nucleotides read TGTGCCAACAGCCCAGGGGATGAGCAGTTCTTC. The encoded protein is CANSPGDEQFF.

This clonotype was detected only a few times. The CDR3 DNA reads TGTGCCAGCAGCTTACCCGGGACAGTCTGGGAGGGGACCCAGTACTTC. Amino acids: CASSLPGTVWEGTQYF. The chain combines TRBV7-9 with TRBJ2-5, with D tentatively TRBD1 or TRBD2 (7 bases each). Trimming pared 2 bases from V and 7 bases from J, leaving 20 bases between. This CDR3 contains 16 residues. Germline V gives CDR1 SEHNR, CDR2 FQNEAQ (reference sequence).

This clonotype was counted many times. The chain recombines TRBV5-6 with TRBJ2-3; tentatively, D is TRBD2 (6 bases). The CDR3 has 13 amino acids. Between the trimmed V and J ends, which lost 3 bases and 3 bases, there was a span of 8 bases. Per germline, CDR1 SGHDT and CDR2 YYEEEE. As DNA, the CDR3 is TGTGCCAGCAGCTGGGCGGGGACAGATACGCAGTATTTT. It is translated as CASSWAGTDTQYF.

This clonotype was seen ten or more times. The chain couples TRBV6-5 to TRBJ2-3, with a possible D match to TRBD2 (6 bases). Trimming removed 6 bases from V and 2 bases from J, with 15 bases in between. Germline CDR1 reads MNHEY; CDR2 reads SVGAGI. The CDR3 runs to 15 residues. The CDR3: CASRLNAGLTDTQYF. The CDR3 coding sequence is TGTGCCAGCAGGTTAAACGCGGGACTCACAGATACGCAGTATTTT.

This clonotype showed up many times. This rearrangement joins TRBV27 to TRBJ1-5; D is unresolved. This CDR3 has 13 residues. Trimming cost V 2 bases and J 4 bases, with 6 bases left between them. Germline CDR1 reads MNHEY; CDR2 reads SMNVEV (reference sequence). In DNA, the CDR3 is TGTGCCAGCAGTTTACAGGTTAATCAGCCCCAGCATTTT. Encoded protein: CASSLQVNQPQHF.